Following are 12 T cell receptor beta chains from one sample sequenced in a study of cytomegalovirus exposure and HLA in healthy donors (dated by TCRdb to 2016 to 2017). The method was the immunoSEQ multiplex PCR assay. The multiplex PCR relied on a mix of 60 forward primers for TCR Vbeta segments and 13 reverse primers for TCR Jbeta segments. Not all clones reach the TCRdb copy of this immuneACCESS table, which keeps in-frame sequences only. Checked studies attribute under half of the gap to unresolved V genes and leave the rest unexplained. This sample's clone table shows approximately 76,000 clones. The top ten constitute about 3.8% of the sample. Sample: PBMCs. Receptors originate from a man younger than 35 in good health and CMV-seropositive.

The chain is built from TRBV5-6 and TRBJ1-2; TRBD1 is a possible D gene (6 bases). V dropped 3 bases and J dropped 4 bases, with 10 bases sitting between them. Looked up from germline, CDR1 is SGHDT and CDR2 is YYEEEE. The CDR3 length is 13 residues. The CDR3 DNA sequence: TGTGCCAGCAGCTGGGGGGGGCTCTATGGCTACACCTTC. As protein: CASSWGGLYGYTF. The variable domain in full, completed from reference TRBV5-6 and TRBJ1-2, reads DAGVTQSPTHLIKTRGQQVTLRCSPKSGHDTVSWYQQALGQGPQFIFQYYEEEERQRGNFPDRFSGHQFPNYSSELNVNALLLGDSALYLCASSWGGLYGYTFGSGTRLTVV.

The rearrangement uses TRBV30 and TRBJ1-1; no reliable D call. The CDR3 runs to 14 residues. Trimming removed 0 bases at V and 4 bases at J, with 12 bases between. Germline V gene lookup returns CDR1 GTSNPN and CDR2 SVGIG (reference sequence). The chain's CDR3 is CAWSVAPEGTEAFF. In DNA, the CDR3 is TGTGCCTGGAGTGTAGCCCCTGAGGGCACTGAAGCTTTCTTT.

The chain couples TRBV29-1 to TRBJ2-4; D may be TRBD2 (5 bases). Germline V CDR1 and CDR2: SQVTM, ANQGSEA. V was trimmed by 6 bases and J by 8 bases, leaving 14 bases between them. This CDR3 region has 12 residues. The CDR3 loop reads CSVNAGEDIQYF. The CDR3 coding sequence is TGCAGCGTAAACGCGGGTGAAGACATTCAGTACTTC.

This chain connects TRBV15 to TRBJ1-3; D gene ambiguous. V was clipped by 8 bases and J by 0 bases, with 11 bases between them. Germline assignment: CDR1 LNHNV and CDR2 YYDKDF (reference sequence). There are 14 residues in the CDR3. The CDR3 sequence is CATCPSFSGNTIYF. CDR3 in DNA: TGTGCCACCTGTCCTAGCTTCTCTGGAAACACCATATATTTT.

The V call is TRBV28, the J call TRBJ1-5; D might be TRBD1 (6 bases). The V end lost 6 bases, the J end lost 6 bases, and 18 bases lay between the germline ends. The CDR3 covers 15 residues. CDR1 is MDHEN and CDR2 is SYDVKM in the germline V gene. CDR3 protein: CASRRYRAVGQPQHF. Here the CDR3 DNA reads TGTGCCAGCAGGAGATACAGGGCGGTGGGTCAGCCCCAGCATTTT.

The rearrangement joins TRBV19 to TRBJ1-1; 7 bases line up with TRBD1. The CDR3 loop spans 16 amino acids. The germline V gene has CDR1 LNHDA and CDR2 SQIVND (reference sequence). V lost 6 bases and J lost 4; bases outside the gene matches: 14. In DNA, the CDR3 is TGTGCCAGTAGCCCTCTGACAGGGAGTTATTTCACTGAAGCTTTCTTT. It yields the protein CASSPLTGSYFTEAFF.

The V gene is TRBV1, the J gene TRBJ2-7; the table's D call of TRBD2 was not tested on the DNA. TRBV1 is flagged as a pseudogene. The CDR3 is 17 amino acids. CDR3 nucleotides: TGCACCAGCAGCCCTAGTGCGGGGGAGCGGGACGCCTACGAGCAGTACTTC. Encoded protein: CTSSPSAGERDAYEQYF.

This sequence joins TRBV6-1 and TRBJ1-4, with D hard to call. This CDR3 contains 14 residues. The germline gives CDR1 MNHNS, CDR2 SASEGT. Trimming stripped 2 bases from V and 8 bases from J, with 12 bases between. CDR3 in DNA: TGTGCCAGCAGTGAATGGGTCCGGCGGGAAAAACTGTTTTTT. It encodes CASSEWVRREKLFF.

As DNA, the CDR3 is TGTGCCAGCAGCTTAGCGGGAGATGCAGATACGCAGTATTTT. It is translated as CASSLAGDADTQYF. This rearrangement joins TRBV28 to TRBJ2-3; 9 bases agree with TRBD2. The CDR3 length is 14 residues. In germline, CDR1 is MDHEN, CDR2 SYDVKM. J was trimmed by 4 bases and V by 6 bases; bases with no gene match: 5.

The CDR3 coding sequence is TGCGCCAGCAGCCAGACACGCCTAAGTGCTAGGGGGCCTGGAAACACCATATATTTT. It codes for CASSQTRLSARGPGNTIYF. The rearrangement links TRBV4-1 to TRBJ1-3; 7 bases agree with TRBD1. This CDR3 is 19 amino acids long. Germline CDR1 reads MGHRA; CDR2 reads YSYEKL. V shed 3 bases and J 2 bases; nucleotides not matched to a gene: 16.

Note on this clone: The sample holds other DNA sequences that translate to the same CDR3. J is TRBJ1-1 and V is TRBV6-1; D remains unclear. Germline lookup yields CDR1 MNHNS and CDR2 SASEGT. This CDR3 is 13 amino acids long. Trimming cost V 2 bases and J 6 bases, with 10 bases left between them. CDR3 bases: TGTGCCAGCAGTGAAATGGCGGTCGCTGAAGCTTTCTTT. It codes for CASSEMAVAEAFF.

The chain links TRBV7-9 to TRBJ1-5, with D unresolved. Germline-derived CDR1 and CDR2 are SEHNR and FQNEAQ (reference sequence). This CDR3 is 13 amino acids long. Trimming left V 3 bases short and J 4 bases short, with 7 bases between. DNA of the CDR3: TGTGCCAGCAGCTTTGACGGGAATCAGCCCCAGCATTTT. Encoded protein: CASSFDGNQPQHF.